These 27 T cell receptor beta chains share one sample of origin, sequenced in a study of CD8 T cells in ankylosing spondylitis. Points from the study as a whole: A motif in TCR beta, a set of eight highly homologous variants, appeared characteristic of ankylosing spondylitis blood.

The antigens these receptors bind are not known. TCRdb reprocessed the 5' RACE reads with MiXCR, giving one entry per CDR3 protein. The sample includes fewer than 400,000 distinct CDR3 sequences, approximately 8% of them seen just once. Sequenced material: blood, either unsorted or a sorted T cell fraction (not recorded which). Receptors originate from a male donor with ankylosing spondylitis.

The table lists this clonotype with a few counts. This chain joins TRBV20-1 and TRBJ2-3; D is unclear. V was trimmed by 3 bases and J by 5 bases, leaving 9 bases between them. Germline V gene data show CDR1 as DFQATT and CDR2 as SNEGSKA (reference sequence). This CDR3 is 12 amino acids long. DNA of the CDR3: TGCAGTGCTAGGCTACAGTTAGATACGCAGTATTTT. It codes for CSARLQLDTQYF.

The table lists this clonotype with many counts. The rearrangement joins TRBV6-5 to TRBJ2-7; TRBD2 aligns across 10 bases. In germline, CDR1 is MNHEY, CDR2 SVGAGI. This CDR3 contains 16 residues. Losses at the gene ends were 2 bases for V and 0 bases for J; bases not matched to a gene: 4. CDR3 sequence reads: CASSYTTSGSSYEQYF. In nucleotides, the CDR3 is TGTGCCAGCAGTTACACGACTAGCGGGTCCTCCTACGAGCAGTACTTC.

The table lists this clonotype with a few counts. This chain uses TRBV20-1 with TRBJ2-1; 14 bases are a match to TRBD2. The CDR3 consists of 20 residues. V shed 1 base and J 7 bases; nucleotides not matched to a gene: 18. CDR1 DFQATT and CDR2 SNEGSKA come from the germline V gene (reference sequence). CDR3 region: CSARVTGTSGRGVVLNEQFF. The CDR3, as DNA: TGCAGTGCTAGAGTTACTGGGACTAGCGGGAGAGGGGTAGTGCTTAATGAGCAGTTCTTC.

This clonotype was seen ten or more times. CDR3 coding DNA: TGCGCCAGCAGCTTAGGGGGAGAGAACTACAATGAGCAGTTCTTC. Translating gives CASSLGGENYNEQFF. The chain recombines TRBV5-1 with TRBJ2-1; a possible D gene is TRBD1 (6 bases). In germline, CDR1 is SGHRS, CDR2 YFSETQ. This CDR3 spans 15 amino acids. V dropped 2 bases and J dropped 3 bases, with 12 bases sitting between them.

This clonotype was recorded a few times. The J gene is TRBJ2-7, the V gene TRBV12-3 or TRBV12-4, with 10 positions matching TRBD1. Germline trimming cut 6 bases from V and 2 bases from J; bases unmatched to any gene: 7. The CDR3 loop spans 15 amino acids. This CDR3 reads CASRTGTGAPYEQYF. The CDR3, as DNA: TGTGCCAGCAGAACCGGGACAGGGGCCCCCTACGAGCAGTACTTC.

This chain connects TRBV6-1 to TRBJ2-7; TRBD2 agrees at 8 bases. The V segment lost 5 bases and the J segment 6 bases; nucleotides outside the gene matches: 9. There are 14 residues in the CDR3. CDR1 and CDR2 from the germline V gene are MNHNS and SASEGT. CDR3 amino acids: CASSPGAGAGEQYF. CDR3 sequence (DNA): TGTGCCAGCAGTCCCGGAGCGGGAGCCGGCGAGCAGTACTTC.

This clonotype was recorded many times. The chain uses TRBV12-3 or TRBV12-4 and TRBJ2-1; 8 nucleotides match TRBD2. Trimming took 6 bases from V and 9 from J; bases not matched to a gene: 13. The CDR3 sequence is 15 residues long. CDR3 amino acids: CASSPREREKVEQFF. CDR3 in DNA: TGTGCCAGCAGCCCTAGAGAGCGGGAGAAAGTTGAGCAGTTCTTC.

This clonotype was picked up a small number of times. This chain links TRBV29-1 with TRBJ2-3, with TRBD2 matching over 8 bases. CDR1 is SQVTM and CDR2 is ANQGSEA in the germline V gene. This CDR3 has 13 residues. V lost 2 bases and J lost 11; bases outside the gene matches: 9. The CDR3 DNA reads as TGCAGCGTTGAACCAGCGGGAGCCCCCGGGCAGTATTTT. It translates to CSVEPAGAPGQYF.

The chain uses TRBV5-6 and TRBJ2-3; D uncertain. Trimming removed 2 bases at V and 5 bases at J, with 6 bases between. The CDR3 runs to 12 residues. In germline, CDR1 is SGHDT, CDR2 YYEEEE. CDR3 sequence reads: CASSFPLDTQYF. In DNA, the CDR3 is TGTGCCAGCAGCTTTCCTTTAGATACGCAGTATTTT. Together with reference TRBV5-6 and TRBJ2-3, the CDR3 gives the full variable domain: DAGVTQSPTHLIKTRGQQVTLRCSPKSGHDTVSWYQQALGQGPQFIFQYYEEEERQRGNFPDRFSGHQFPNYSSELNVNALLLGDSALYLCASSFPLDTQYFGPGTRLTVL.

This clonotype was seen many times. In nucleotides, the CDR3 is TGTGCCAGCAGCTTAGCCCAGGGACAGTCTTTTTATCAGCCCCAGCATTTT. Its protein product is CASSLAQGQSFYQPQHF. The chain has TRBV7-2 and TRBJ1-5; 7 nucleotides match TRBD1. Trimming removed 0 bases from V and 5 bases from J; junction bases left unmatched: 10. Germline V lookup: CDR1 SGHTA, CDR2 FQGNSA. This CDR3 has 17 amino acids.

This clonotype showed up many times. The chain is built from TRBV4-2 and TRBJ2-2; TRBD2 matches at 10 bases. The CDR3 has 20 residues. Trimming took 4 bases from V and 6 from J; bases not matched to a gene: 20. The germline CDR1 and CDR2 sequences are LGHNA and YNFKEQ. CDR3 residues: CASSRTGIGLAEWKSGELFF. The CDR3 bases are TGTGCCAGCAGCCGAACGGGCATCGGACTAGCGGAATGGAAGTCCGGGGAGCTGTTTTTT.

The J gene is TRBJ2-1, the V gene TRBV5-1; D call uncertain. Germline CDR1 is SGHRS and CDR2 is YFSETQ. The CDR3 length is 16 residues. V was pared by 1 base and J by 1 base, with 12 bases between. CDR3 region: CASSLLDQGSYNEQFF. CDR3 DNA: TGCGCCAGCAGCTTGTTGGATCAAGGGTCCTACAATGAGCAGTTCTTC.

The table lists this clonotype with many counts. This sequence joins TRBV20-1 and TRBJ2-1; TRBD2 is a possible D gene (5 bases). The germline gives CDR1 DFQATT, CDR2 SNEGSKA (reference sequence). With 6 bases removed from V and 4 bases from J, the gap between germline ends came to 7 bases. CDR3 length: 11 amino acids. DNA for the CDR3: TGCAGTGCCCTAGCATACAATGAGCAGTTCTTC. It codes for CSALAYNEQFF.

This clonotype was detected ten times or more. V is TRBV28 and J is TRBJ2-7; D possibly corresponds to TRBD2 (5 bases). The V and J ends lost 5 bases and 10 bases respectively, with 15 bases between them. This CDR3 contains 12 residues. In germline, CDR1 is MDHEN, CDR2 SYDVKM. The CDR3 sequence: CASSPLEVRQYF. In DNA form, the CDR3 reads TGTGCCAGCAGTCCCTTGGAGGTACGTCAGTACTTC.

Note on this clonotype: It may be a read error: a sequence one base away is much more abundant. CDR3 bases: TGTGCCAGCAGCCTTGTCGACAGGGGAAAGACCCAGTACTTC. This sequence encodes CASSLVDRGKTQYF. This sequence joins TRBV28 and TRBJ2-5; 8 nucleotides agree with TRBD1. CDR3 size: 14 residues. V was pared by 6 bases and J by 6 bases, with 9 bases of the junction left unmatched. In germline, CDR1 is MDHEN, CDR2 SYDVKM. Full variable domain (missing parts from reference TRBV28 and TRBJ2-5): DVKVTQSSRYLVKRTGEKVFLECVQDMDHENMFWYRQDPGLGLRLIYFSYDVKMKEKGDIPEGYSVSREKKERFSLILESASTNQTSMYLCASSLVDRGKTQYFGPGTRLLVL.

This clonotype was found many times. The CDR3 spells CAASRDRATYEQYF. Written as DNA, the CDR3 is TGTGCCGCGAGCCGGGACAGGGCTACCTACGAGCAGTACTTC. The chain recombines TRBV30 with TRBJ2-7, with 9 bases aligning to TRBD1. This CDR3 contains 14 residues. Per the germline V gene, CDR1 is GTSNPN and CDR2 is SVGIG (reference sequence). Trimming removed 8 bases from V and 2 bases from J; junction bases left unmatched: 10.

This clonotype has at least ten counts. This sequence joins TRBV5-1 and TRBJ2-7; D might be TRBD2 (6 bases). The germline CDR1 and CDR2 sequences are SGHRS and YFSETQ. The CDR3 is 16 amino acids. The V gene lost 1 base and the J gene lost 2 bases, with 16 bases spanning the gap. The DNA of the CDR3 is TGCGCCAGCAGCTTGTTGTTAGCGGACCATCCCTACGAGCAGTACTTC. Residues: CASSLLLADHPYEQYF. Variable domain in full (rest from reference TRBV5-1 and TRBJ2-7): KAGVTQTPRYLIKTRGQQVTLSCSPISGHRSVSWYQQTPGQGLQFLFEYFSETQRNKGNFPGRFSGRQFSNSRSEMNVSTLELGDSALYLCASSLLLADHPYEQYFGPGTRLTVT.

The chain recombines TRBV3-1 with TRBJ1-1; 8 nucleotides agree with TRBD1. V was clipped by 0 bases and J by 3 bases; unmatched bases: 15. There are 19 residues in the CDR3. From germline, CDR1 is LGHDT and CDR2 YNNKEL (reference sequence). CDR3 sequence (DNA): TGTGCCAGCAGCCAAGATTACGGGACAGGACAACTGGCGGACACTGAAGCTTTCTTT. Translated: CASSQDYGTGQLADTEAFF.

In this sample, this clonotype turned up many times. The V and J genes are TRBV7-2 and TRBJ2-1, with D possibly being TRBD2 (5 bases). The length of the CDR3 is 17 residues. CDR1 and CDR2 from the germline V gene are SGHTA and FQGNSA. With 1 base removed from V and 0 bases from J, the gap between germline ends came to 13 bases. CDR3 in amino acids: CASSLGVASSSYNEQFF. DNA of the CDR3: TGTGCCAGCAGCTTAGGCGTAGCGTCAAGCTCCTACAATGAGCAGTTCTTC.

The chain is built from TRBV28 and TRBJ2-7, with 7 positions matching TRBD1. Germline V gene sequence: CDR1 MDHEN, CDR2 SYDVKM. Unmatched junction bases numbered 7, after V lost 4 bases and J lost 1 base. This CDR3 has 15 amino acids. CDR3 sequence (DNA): TGTGCCAGCAGTTACCTCAGGGGGTGGTCCTACGAGCAGTACTTC. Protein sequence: CASSYLRGWSYEQYF.

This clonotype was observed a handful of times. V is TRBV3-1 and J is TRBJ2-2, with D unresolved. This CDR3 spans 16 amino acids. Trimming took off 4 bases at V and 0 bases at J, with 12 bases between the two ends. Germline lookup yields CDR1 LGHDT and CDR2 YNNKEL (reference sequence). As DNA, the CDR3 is TGTGCCAGCAGCCCCGTGCGGCTGACGAACACCGGGGAGCTGTTTTTT. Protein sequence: CASSPVRLTNTGELFF.

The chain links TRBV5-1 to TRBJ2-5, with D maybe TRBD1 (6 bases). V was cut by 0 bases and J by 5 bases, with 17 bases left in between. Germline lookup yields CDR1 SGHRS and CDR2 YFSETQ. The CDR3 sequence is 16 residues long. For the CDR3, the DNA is TGCGCCAGCAGCTTGGCCGGGACACCTCAATGGGAGACCCAGTACTTC. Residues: CASSLAGTPQWETQYF.

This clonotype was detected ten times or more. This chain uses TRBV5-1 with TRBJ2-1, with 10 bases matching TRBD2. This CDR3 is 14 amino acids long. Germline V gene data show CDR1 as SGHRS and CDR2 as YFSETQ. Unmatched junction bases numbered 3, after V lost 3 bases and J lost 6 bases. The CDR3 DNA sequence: TGCGCCAGCAGCTCCTGGACTAGCGGCAATGAGCAGTTCTTC. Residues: CASSSWTSGNEQFF.

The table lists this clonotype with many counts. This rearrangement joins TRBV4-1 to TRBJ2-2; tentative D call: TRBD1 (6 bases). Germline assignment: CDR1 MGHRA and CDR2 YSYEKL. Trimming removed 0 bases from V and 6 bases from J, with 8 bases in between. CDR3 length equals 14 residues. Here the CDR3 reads CASSQDYRAGELFF. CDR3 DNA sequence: TGCGCCAGCAGCCAAGATTACAGGGCCGGGGAGCTGTTTTTT.

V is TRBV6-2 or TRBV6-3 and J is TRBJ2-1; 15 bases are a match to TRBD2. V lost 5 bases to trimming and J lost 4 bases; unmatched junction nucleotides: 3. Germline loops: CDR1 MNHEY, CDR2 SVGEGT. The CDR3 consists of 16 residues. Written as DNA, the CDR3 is TGTGCCAGCAGTAGCGGACTAGCGGGAGGGTACAATGAGCAGTTCTTC. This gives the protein CASSSGLAGGYNEQFF.

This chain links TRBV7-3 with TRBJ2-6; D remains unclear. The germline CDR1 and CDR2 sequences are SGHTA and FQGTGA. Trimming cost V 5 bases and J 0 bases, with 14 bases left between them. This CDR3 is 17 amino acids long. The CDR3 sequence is CASSRRAVTSGANVLTF. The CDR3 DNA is TGTGCCAGCAGCCGGAGAGCCGTGACCTCTGGGGCCAACGTCCTGACTTTC.

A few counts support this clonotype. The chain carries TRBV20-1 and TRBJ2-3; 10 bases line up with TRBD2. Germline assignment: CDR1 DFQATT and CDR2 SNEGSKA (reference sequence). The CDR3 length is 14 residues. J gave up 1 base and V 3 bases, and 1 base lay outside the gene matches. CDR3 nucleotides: TGCAGTGCTAGCGGGACTAGCGGCACAGATACGCAGTATTTT. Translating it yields CSASGTSGTDTQYF.